Described below is a single T cell receptor beta chain sequence and its context. Source study methods: Nucleated cell number was recorded as an estimate derived from reference gene primer amplification. Profiled with immunoSEQ multiplex PCR; TCRdb holds only in-frame clones, not every one. The V and J calls and the clone size are those of that table, but D and trimming were determined from the DNA. The sample yields under 200,000 clones, about 80% seen once. This CDR3 region has 14 residues. In germline, CDR1 is MNHEY, CDR2 SVGAGI. The V and J ends lost 6 bases and 5 bases, in that order; junction bases with no gene match: 9. These data come from a study of blood T cell repertoires in COVID-19. Whole-study context: Sites in the United States, Italy and Spain provided acute and convalescent COVID-19 samples. PBMCs, B-cell-depleted T cells, or T cells were the source of the cDNA or gDNA that made up the material.

The receptor was isolated from a human donor in a cohort sampled during active COVID-19. Sequences were obtained from peripheral blood. This sequence joins TRBV6-5 and TRBJ1-1; TRBD1 agrees at 7 bases. CDR3 sequence reads: CASRPAGGYTEAFF. Here the CDR3 DNA reads TGTGCCAGCAGGCCGGCAGGGGGTTATACTGAAGCTTTCTTT.